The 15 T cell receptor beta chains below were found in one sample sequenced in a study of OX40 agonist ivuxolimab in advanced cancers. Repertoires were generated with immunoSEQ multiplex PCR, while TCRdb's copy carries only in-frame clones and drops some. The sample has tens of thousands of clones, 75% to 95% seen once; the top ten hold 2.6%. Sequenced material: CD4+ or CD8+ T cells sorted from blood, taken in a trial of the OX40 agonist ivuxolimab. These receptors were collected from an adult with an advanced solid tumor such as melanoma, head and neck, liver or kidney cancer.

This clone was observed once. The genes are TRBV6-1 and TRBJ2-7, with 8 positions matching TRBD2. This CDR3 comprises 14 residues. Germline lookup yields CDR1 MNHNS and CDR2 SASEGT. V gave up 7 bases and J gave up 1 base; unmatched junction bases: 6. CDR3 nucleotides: TGTGCCAGCAAGGTGACTAGCGCTTCCTACGAGCAGTACTTC. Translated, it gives CASKVTSASYEQYF.

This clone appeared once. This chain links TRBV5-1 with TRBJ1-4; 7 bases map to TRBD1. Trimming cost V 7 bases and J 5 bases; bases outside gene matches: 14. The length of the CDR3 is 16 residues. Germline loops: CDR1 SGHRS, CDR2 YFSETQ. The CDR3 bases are TGCGCCAGCTCCAGAGGGGGCTCGACAGGAAATGAAAAACTGTTTTTT. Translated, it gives CASSRGGSTGNEKLFF.

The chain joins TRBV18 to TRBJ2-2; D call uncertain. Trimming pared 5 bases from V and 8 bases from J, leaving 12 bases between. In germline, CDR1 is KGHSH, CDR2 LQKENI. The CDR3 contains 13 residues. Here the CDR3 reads CASSSTDQGELFF. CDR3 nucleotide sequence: TGTGCCAGCTCATCCACCGATCAGGGGGAGCTGTTTTTT.

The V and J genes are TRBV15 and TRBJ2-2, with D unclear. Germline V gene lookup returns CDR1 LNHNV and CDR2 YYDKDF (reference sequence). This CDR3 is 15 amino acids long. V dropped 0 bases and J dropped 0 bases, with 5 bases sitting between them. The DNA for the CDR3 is TGTGCCACCAGCAGAGAAACCGCGAACACCGGGGAGCTGTTTTTT. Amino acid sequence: CATSRETANTGELFF.

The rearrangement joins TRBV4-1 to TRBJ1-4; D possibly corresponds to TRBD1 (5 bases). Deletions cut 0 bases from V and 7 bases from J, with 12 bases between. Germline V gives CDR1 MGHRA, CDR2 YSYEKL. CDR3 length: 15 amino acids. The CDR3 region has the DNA TGCGCCAGCAGCCAAGATCGCAGGGTTGGTGAAAAACTGTTTTTT. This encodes CASSQDRRVGEKLFF.

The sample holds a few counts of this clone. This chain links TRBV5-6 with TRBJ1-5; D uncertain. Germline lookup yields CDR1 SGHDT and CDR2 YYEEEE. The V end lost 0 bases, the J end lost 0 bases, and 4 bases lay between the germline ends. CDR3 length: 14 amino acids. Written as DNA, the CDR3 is TGTGCCAGCAGCTTGGGATTTAGCAATCAGCCCCAGCATTTT. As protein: CASSLGFSNQPQHF.

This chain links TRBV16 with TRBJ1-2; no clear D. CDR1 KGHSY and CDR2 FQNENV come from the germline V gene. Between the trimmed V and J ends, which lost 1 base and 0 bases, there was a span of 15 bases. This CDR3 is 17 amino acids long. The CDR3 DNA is TGTGCCAGCAGCCAATTTAATATCAGGAGGACTAACTATGGCTACACCTTC. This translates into CASSQFNIRRTNYGYTF.

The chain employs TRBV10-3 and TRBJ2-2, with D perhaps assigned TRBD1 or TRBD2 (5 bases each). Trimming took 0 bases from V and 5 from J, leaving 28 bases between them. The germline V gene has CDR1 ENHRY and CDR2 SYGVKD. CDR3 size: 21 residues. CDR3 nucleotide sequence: TGTGCCATCAGTGAGTCGACGGACCAGGGACCGACAGTTCCGGTTACCGGGGAGCTGTTTTTT. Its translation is CAISESTDQGPTVPVTGELFF.

This CDR3 reads CASSPVRGRLSGEKLFF. The CDR3 region has the DNA TGTGCCAGCTCACCGGTTAGGGGGCGCCTGTCCGGAGAAAAACTGTTTTTT. The chain combines TRBV18 with TRBJ1-4, with 7 bases fitting TRBD1. V lost 3 bases to trimming and J lost 8 bases; unmatched junction nucleotides: 15. Germline V gene sequence: CDR1 KGHSH, CDR2 LQKENI. CDR3 length: 17 residues.

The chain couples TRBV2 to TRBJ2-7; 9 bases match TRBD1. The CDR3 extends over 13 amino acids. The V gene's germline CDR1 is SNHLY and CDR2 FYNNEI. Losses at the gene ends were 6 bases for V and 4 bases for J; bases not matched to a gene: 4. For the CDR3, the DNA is TGTGCCAGCAGAGGGACAGGGAAGTACGAGCAGTACTTC. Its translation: CASRGTGKYEQYF.

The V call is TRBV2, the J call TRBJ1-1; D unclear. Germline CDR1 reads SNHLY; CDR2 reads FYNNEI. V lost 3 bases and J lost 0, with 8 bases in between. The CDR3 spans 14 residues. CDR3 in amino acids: CASSEVRMNTEAFF. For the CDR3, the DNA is TGTGCCAGCAGTGAGGTCCGCATGAACACTGAAGCTTTCTTT.

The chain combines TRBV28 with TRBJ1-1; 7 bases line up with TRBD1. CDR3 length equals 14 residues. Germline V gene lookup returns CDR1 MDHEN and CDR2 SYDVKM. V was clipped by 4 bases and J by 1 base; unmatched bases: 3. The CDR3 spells CASSSGTANTEAFF. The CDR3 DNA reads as TGTGCCAGCAGTTCCGGGACAGCGAACACTGAAGCTTTCTTT.

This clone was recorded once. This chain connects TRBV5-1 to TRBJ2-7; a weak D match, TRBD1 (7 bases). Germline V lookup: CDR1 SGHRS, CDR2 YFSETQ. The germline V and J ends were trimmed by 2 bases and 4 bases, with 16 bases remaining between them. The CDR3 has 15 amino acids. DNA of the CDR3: TGCGCCAGCAGCTTTATAGGGGGCGCGGGATACGAGCAGTACTTC. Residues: CASSFIGGAGYEQYF.

Here the CDR3 reads CASSPLAGEQYF. The CDR3 nucleotides are TGCGCCAGCTCGCCTCTTGCGGGCGAGCAGTACTTC. The chain couples TRBV10-1 to TRBJ2-7, with a possible D match to TRBD2 (5 bases). The CDR3 has 12 amino acids. Per the germline V gene, CDR1 is WNHNN and CDR2 is SYGVQD (reference sequence). Trimming shortened V by 8 bases and J by 6 bases, and 14 bases separated the two germline ends.

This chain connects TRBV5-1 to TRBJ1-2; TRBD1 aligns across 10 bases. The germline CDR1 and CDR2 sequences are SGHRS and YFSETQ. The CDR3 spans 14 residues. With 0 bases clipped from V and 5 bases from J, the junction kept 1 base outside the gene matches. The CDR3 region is CASSLGQGAYGYTF. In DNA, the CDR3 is TGCGCCAGCAGCTTGGGACAGGGGGCGTATGGCTACACCTTC. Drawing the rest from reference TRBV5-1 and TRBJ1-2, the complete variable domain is KAGVTQTPRYLIKTRGQQVTLSCSPISGHRSVSWYQQTPGQGLQFLFEYFSETQRNKGNFPGRFSGRQFSNSRSEMNVSTLELGDSALYLCASSLGQGAYGYTFGSGTRLTVV.